The text below deals with one TCR beta chain. The target antigen is unknown. These data are taken from a study of T cell repertoires in cytomegalovirus infection. The overall study: The authors relied on CMV epitopes, both recently identified HLA-C-restricted and well-studied HLA-B-restricted. CMV infection plus the matching HLA type was flagged by public TCR beta signatures. The study, taken as a whole, reports: HLA-C-restricted CMV clonotypes gave the most frequent clonotype in two of eight donors.

One entry per CDR3 protein, called by TCRdb with MiXCR from the reads. Counted here are 110,000 to 150,000 distinct CDR3 sequences, 30% to 40% occurring once; the ten biggest clones make up 45% to 55%. This sequence was found in a human donor in good health (CMV status not recorded). Some clones in this sample may be carry-over from other donors' samples. Sequencing used CD8+ T cells from cultured PBMCs, obtained from culture after CMV antigen stimulation.

As DNA, the CDR3 is TGCGCCAGCAGCCGGGACTACACTGAAGCTTTCTTT. It encodes CASSRDYTEAFF. The rearrangement joins TRBV4-1 to TRBJ1-1; tentatively, D is TRBD1 (5 bases). The CDR3 totals 12 residues. Germline CDR1 and CDR2: MGHRA and YSYEKL. V shed 4 bases and J shed 3 bases, with 6 bases lying between them.